The rows below give T cell receptor beta chains drawn from one sample of a study of shared clonotypes between healthy human individuals. TCRdb's table, derived via immunoSEQ multiplex PCR, lists solely in-frame clones and lacks some. This sample carries about 2.3 million clones, approximately 90% of them seen once, and the ten largest clones take about 0.36%. Input material: naive CD4+ T cells from PBMCs. These receptor sequences come from a man aged 18 to 29 in good health. Some clones in this sample may be carry-over from other donors' samples. The CDR3 runs from the conserved cysteine through the conserved F or W. A D gene is named only where the DNA matches it firmly. Size values are once, few and many counts, or a class for expanded clones, and some rows have none.

d_gene: -
v_gene: TRBV11-2
j_gene: TRBJ1-1
abundance: few
CDR3nt: TGTGCCAGCAGCTTAGAAGGCGCCAGACACACTGAAGCTTTCTTT
CDR3aa: CASSLEGARHTEAFF

d_gene: -
v_gene: TRBV5-1
j_gene: TRBJ2-1
abundance: once
CDR3nt: TGCGCCAGCAGCTTGGACGTATACAATGAGCAGTTCTTC
CDR3aa: CASSLDVYNEQFF

d_gene: TRBD2
v_gene: TRBV10-2
j_gene: TRBJ2-4
abundance: -
CDR3nt: TGCGCCAGCAGTCTAGCGGGAGATCGATCGTCCAAAAACATTCAGTACTTC
CDR3aa: CASSLAGDRSSKNIQYF

d_gene: -
v_gene: TRBV9
j_gene: TRBJ2-1
abundance: -
CDR3nt: TGTGCCAGCAGCGTAGGTGGGTCCTACAATGAGCAGTTCTTC
CDR3aa: CASSVGGSYNEQFF

d_gene: TRBD1
v_gene: TRBV29-1
j_gene: TRBJ1-2
abundance: -
CDR3nt: TGCAGCGCCCCCAAGACAGGGGACTATGGCTACACCTTC
CDR3aa: CSAPKTGDYGYTF

d_gene: -
v_gene: TRBV9
j_gene: TRBJ2-2
abundance: few
CDR3nt: TGTGCCAGCAGCGTAGCGGGTCTATCCGGGGAGCTGTTTTTT
CDR3aa: CASSVAGLSGELFF

d_gene: -
v_gene: TRBV4-3
j_gene: TRBJ2-3
abundance: -
CDR3nt: TGCGCCAGCAGCCAAGATCCCCTCACAGATACGCAGTATTTT
CDR3aa: CASSQDPLTDTQYF

d_gene: -
v_gene: TRBV27
j_gene: TRBJ2-5
abundance: -
CDR3nt: TGTGCCAGCAGTATCCGGCGTCAAGAGACCCAGTACTTC
CDR3aa: CASSIRRQETQYF

d_gene: -
v_gene: TRBV7-3
j_gene: TRBJ2-2
abundance: -
CDR3nt: TGTGCCAGCAGCTTACAGCGAAATACCGGGGAGCTGTTTTTT
CDR3aa: CASSLQRNTGELFF

d_gene: -
v_gene: TRBV6-1
j_gene: TRBJ2-1
abundance: -
CDR3nt: TGTGCCAGCAGTGAAGTAATAGCGGACCCAGGGATCTTC
CDR3aa: CASSEVIADPGIF